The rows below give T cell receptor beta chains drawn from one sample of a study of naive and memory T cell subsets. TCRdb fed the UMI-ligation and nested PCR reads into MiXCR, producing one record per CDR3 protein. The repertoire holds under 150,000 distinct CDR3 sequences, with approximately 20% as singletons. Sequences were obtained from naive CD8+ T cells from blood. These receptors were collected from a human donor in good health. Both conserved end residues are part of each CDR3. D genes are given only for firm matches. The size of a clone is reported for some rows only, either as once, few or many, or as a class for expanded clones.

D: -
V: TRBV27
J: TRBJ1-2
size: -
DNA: TGTGCCAGCAGTTTGTGGGGCCCCGGGGTCGATGGCTACACCTTC
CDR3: CASSLWGPGVDGYTF

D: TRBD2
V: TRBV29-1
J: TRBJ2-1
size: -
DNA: TGCAGCGTCGACGGGGGACTAGCGGGAGGAAGCTCCTACAATGAGCAGTTCTTC
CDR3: CSVDGGLAGGSSYNEQFF

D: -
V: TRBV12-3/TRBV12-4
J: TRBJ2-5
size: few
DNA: TGTGCCAGCAGTTTAAACGGCATCAAGGAGACCCAGTACTTC
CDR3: CASSLNGIKETQYF

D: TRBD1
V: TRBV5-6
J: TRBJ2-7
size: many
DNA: TGTGCCAGCAGCTTCGGACAGGGAGGCTCATACGAGCAGTACTTC
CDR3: CASSFGQGGSYEQYF

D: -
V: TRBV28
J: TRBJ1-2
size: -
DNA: TGTGCCAGCAGCTCCCGTCGTGCCATTAACTATGGCTACACCTTC
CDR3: CASSSRRAINYGYTF

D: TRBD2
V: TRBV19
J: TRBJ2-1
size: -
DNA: TGTGCCAGTAGTATATGGGTCGGGGAGCGGGGACCTGAGGGGCAGTTCTTC
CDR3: CASSIWVGERGPEGQFF

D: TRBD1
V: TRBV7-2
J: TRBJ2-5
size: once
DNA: TGTGCCAGCAGCCTAGTACAGGGGGCAGGGGAGACCCAGTACTTC
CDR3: CASSLVQGAGETQYF

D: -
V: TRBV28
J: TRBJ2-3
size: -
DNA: TGTGCCAGCAGTTCGCAAACAGGGTCTGGCATGGCAGTCACAGATACGCAGTATTTT
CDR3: CASSSQTGSGMAVTDTQYF

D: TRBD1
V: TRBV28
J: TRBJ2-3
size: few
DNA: TGTGCCAGCAGTTTCCCACAGGGGACAGATACGCAGTATTTT
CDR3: CASSFPQGTDTQYF

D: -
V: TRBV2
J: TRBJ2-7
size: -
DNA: TGTGCCAGCAGTGCCGTTGCAGGGTTGGGAATCGAGCAGTACTTC
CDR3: CASSAVAGLGIEQYF